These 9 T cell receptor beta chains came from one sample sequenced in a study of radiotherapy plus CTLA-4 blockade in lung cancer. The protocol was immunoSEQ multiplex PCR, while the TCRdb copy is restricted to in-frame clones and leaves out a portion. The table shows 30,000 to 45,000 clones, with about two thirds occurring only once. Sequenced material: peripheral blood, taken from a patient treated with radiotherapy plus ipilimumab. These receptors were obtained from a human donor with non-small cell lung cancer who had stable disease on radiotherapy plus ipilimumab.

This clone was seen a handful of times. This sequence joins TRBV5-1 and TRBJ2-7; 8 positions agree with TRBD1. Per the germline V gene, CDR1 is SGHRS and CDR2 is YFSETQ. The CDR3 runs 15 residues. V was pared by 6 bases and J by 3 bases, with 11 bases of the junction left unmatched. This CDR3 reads CASTTTGTGNYEQYF. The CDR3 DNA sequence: TGCGCCAGCACAACGACCGGGACAGGCAACTACGAGCAGTACTTC. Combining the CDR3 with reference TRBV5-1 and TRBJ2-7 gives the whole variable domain KAGVTQTPRYLIKTRGQQVTLSCSPISGHRSVSWYQQTPGQGLQFLFEYFSETQRNKGNFPGRFSGRQFSNSRSEMNVSTLELGDSALYLCASTTTGTGNYEQYFGPGTRLTVT.

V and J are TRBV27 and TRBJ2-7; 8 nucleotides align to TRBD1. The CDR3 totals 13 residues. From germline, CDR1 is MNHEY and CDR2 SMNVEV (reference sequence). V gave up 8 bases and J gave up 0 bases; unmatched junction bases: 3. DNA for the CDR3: TGTGCCAGCGGGACAGGATCCTCCTACGAGCAGTACTTC. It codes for CASGTGSSYEQYF.

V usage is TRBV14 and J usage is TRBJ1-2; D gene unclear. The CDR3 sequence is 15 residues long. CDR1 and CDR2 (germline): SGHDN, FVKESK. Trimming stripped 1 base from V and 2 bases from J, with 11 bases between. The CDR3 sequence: CASSQVVGWNYGYTF. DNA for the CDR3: TGTGCCAGCAGCCAAGTAGTTGGTTGGAACTATGGCTACACCTTC.

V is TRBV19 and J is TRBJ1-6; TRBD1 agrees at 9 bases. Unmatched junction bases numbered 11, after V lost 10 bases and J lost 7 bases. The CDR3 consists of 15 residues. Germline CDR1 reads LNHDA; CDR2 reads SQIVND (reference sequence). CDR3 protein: CATSTLTGGNSPLHF. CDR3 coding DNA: TGTGCCACCTCAACCCTGACAGGGGGAAATTCACCCCTCCACTTT.

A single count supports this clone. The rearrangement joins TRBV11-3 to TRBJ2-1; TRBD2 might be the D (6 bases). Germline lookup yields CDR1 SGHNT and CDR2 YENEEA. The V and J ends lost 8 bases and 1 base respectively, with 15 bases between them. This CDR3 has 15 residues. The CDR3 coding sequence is TGTGCCAGCTCTCGGGGAGCGGGTTCCTACAATGAGCAGTTCTTC. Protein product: CASSRGAGSYNEQFF.

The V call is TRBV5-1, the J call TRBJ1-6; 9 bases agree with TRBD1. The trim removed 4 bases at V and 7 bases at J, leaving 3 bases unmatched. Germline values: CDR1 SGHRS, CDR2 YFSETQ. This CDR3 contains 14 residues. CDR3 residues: CASSADRGNSPLHF. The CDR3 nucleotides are TGCGCCAGCAGCGCCGACAGGGGGAATTCACCCCTCCACTTT.

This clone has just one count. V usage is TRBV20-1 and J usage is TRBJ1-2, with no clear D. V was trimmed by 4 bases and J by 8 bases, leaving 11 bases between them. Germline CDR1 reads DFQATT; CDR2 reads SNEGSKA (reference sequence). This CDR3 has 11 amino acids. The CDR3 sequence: CSANSGDGYTF. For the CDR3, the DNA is TGCAGTGCTAACAGCGGTGACGGCTACACCTTC.

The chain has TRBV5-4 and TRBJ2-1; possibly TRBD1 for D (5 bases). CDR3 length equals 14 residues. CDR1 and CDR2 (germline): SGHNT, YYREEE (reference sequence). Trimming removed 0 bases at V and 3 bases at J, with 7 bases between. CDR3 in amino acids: CASSLDQGYNEQFF. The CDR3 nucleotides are TGTGCCAGCAGCTTGGATCAGGGCTACAATGAGCAGTTCTTC.

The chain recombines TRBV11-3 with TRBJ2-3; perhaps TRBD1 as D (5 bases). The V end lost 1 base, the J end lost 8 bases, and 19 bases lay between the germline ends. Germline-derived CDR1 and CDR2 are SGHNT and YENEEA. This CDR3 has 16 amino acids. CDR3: CASSLGGPARVGTQYF. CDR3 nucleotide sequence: TGTGCCAGCAGCTTAGGGGGCCCGGCACGGGTCGGTACGCAGTATTTT.